These 19 T cell receptor beta chains were sequenced from one sample in a study of blood T cell repertoires in COVID-19. Sequencing used immunoSEQ multiplex PCR; TCRdb keeps in-frame clones, though not all of them. The sample records 300,000 to 500,000 clones, around 89% being singletons. The sequenced sample was PBMCs or T cells enriched from blood (not recorded which). These receptors all come from a woman aged 25 to 45 with acute COVID-19.

The genes are TRBV18 and TRBJ1-4; no reliable D call. Germline assignment: CDR1 KGHSH and CDR2 LQKENI. This CDR3 is 15 amino acids long. The V end was cut by 2 bases, the J end by 8 bases, with 15 bases between. In DNA, the CDR3 is TGTGCCAGCTCACCAATTTCGGGTCCGTCAGAAAAACTGTTTTTT. Encoded protein: CASSPISGPSEKLFF.

The V gene is TRBV5-6, the J gene TRBJ1-2; 9 bases are a match to TRBD1. This CDR3 has 15 residues. Looked up from germline, CDR1 is SGHDT and CDR2 is YYEEEE. The J segment lost 4 bases and the V segment lost 0 bases, leaving 4 bases of the junction unmatched. The CDR3 region has the DNA TGTGCCAGCAGCTTGGCGGGGGGACAGGGCTATGGCTACACCTTC. This encodes CASSLAGGQGYGYTF.

V gene TRBV5-1 combines with J gene TRBJ2-3; D gene ambiguous. CDR1 SGHRS and CDR2 YFSETQ come from the germline V gene. CDR3 length: 13 amino acids. Trimming pared 0 bases from V and 4 bases from J, leaving 6 bases between. The CDR3 DNA reads TGCGCCAGCAGCTTGGCCTTTCCAGATACGCAGTATTTT. It yields the protein CASSLAFPDTQYF.

The sample holds one count of this clone. J is TRBJ2-1 and V is TRBV27; 9 bases map to TRBD1. The junction had 8 bases not matched to a gene; V was cut back by 2 bases and J by 3 bases. Germline CDR1 and CDR2: MNHEY and SMNVEV (reference sequence). The CDR3 length is 17 residues. The CDR3 is CASSLRPQTGGYNEQFF. The CDR3 region has the DNA TGTGCCAGCAGTTTACGTCCACAGACAGGGGGCTACAATGAGCAGTTCTTC.

J is TRBJ2-1 and V is TRBV6-1; TRBD2 agrees at 10 bases. Per the germline V gene, CDR1 is MNHNS and CDR2 is SASEGT. V lost 3 bases and J lost 13; bases outside the gene matches: 12. The CDR3 runs 15 residues. The CDR3 here is CASSEGPGLAFNQFF. The CDR3 region has the DNA TGTGCCAGCAGTGAGGGACCGGGACTAGCGTTCAACCAGTTCTTC.

The J gene is TRBJ1-4, the V gene TRBV15; D is perhaps TRBD1 (6 bases). The germline V and J ends were trimmed by 0 bases and 5 bases, with 13 bases remaining between them. This CDR3 is built from 16 residues. The germline V gene encodes CDR1 LNHNV and CDR2 YYDKDF (reference sequence). The CDR3 coding sequence is TGTGCCACCAGCAGAGACAGGGGCTTGGGGAATGAAAAACTGTTTTTT. It yields the protein CATSRDRGLGNEKLFF.

V and J are TRBV7-9 and TRBJ2-1; 12 bases are a match to TRBD2. This CDR3 is built from 17 residues. After removal of 5 bases from V and 4 bases from J, the junction contained 9 bases not matched to a gene. Germline CDR1 reads SEHNR; CDR2 reads FQNEAQ (reference sequence). The CDR3 DNA sequence: TGTGCCAGCAGCCGCACGACTAGCGGGGGTAGTTACAATGAGCAGTTCTTC. It specifies CASSRTTSGGSYNEQFF.

CDR3 sequence (DNA): TGTGCCAGCAGCTTAAGGTTTGCAGGGGCTGGAAACACCATATATTTT. Protein sequence: CASSLRFAGAGNTIYF. The V and J genes are TRBV7-2 and TRBJ1-3, with TRBD1 as a possible D gene (6 bases). Germline values: CDR1 SGHTA, CDR2 FQGNSA. The V gene lost 2 bases and the J gene lost 2 bases, with 13 bases spanning the gap. The CDR3 has 16 amino acids.

This chain links TRBV3-1 (or the pseudogene TRBV3-2) with TRBJ2-7, with TRBD2 matching 15 bases. The CDR3 is made up of 22 amino acids. V shed 0 bases, J shed 2 bases, and the junction held 17 bases outside the gene matches. CDR1 LGHDT and CDR2 YNNKEL come from the germline V gene (reference sequence). CDR3 sequence: CASSQDRTSGGVIKGFPYEQYF. The CDR3 region has the DNA TGTGCCAGCAGCCAAGATCGGACTAGCGGGGGGGTCATAAAAGGGTTCCCCTACGAGCAGTACTTC.

V usage is TRBV19 and J usage is TRBJ2-3; tentatively, D is TRBD1 (5 bases). Germline assignment: CDR1 LNHDA and CDR2 SQIVND (reference sequence). Trimming removed 1 base from V and 2 bases from J, with 13 bases in between. The CDR3 loop spans 16 amino acids. The CDR3 loop is CASSIGAGISTDTQYF. The CDR3 DNA follows: TGTGCCAGTAGTATAGGGGCAGGGATCTCCACAGATACGCAGTATTTT.

The CDR3 nucleotides are TGTGCCAGCAGCTTTGCTCCAGGGACTGAAGCTTTCTTT. Translation gives CASSFAPGTEAFF. J is TRBJ1-1 and V is TRBV7-2; D perhaps matches TRBD1 (5 bases). The germline gives CDR1 SGHTA, CDR2 FQGNSA. There are 13 residues in the CDR3. Deletions cut 3 bases from V and 5 bases from J, with 10 bases between.

The chain is built from TRBV4-1 and TRBJ1-5; D ambiguous. The CDR3 loop spans 13 amino acids. From germline, CDR1 is MGHRA and CDR2 YSYEKL. The ends were cut back, 0 bases at V and 11 bases at J, with 11 bases in the middle. The CDR3 DNA reads as TGCGCCAGCAGCCAAGATCCCAGCCGGGCCCAGCATTTT. It specifies CASSQDPSRAQHF.

This clone has just one count. This chain links TRBV7-9 with TRBJ2-2; 9 bases line up with TRBD1. This CDR3 is 18 amino acids long. V lost 5 bases, J lost 0 bases, and 10 bases stayed unmatched. The germline V gene has CDR1 SEHNR and CDR2 FQNEAQ (reference sequence). CDR3 sequence reads: CASSHLRRQGANTGELFF. Here the CDR3 DNA reads TGTGCCAGCAGCCACCTTCGGAGACAGGGGGCGAACACCGGGGAGCTGTTTTTT.

The chain couples TRBV5-8 to TRBJ1-2; 7 bases are a match to TRBD1. V gave up 5 bases and J gave up 2 bases; unmatched junction bases: 15. The V gene's germline CDR1 is SGHTS and CDR2 YDEGEE. The CDR3 spans 17 residues. The CDR3 is CASRRTGQLGRNYGYTF. In nucleotides, the CDR3 is TGTGCCAGCAGACGAACGGGACAGTTGGGGAGGAACTATGGCTACACCTTC.

Regarding this clone: Within the sample, other DNA sequences also encode this same CDR3. J is TRBJ1-1 and V is TRBV5-1; D possibly corresponds to TRBD1 (6 bases). The V gene lost 4 bases and the J gene lost 1 base, with 11 bases spanning the gap. There are 14 residues in the CDR3. CDR1 and CDR2 from the germline V gene are SGHRS and YFSETQ. The CDR3 DNA follows: TGCGCCAGCAGCCTCGAAGGGGGGAACACTGAAGCTTTCTTT. Its protein product is CASSLEGGNTEAFF.

The gene calls are TRBV3-1 (or the pseudogene TRBV3-2) and TRBJ2-7; TRBD1 is a possible D gene (6 bases). The CDR3 sequence is 14 residues long. Trimming took off 1 base at V and 5 bases at J, with 12 bases between the two ends. CDR1 and CDR2 (germline): LGHDT, YNNKEL (reference sequence). The CDR3 region has the DNA TGTGCCAGCAGCCAAGCTCAGGGGCGAAACGAGCAGTACTTC. Amino acids: CASSQAQGRNEQYF.

The rearrangement joins TRBV6-6 to TRBJ2-4; 7 positions match TRBD1. After removal of 2 bases from V and 12 bases from J, the junction contained 7 bases not matched to a gene. The CDR3 spans 13 residues. Germline CDR1 is MNHNY and CDR2 is SVGAGI (reference sequence). The CDR3, as DNA: TGTGCCAGCAGTTACGGGACAGAGGGGCGTCAGTACTTC. Protein: CASSYGTEGRQYF.

The J gene is TRBJ1-1, the V gene TRBV24-1; the match to TRBD1 covers 7 bases. CDR1 is KGHDR, CDR2 SFDVKD, per germline. The CDR3 is 14 amino acids. Trimming took 7 bases from V and 1 from J; bases not matched to a gene: 5. The CDR3 is CATSTGEANTEAFF. The CDR3 DNA follows: TGTGCCACCAGCACAGGGGAGGCGAACACTGAAGCTTTCTTT.

The chain links TRBV5-1 to TRBJ1-1; TRBD1 aligns across 8 bases. The CDR3 covers 15 residues. Germline CDR1 SGHRS, CDR2 YFSETQ. V gave up 4 bases and J gave up 5 bases; unmatched junction bases: 10. The CDR3 nucleotides read TGCGCCAGCAGCCCGAACAGGGGGGGAGGGACTGAAGCTTTCTTT. Translated, it gives CASSPNRGGGTEAFF. Using reference TRBV5-1 and TRBJ1-1 for the parts outside the CDR3, the full variable domain is KAGVTQTPRYLIKTRGQQVTLSCSPISGHRSVSWYQQTPGQGLQFLFEYFSETQRNKGNFPGRFSGRQFSNSRSEMNVSTLELGDSALYLCASSPNRGGGTEAFFGQGTRLTVV.